The clone carrying this TCR beta chain was seen ten or more times. Documented time point: newly diagnosed GD, antithyroid drugs for less than 3 months. The TCR library used RNA extracted from PBMCs. The CDR3 has 12 residues. Trimming took off 4 bases at V and 8 bases at J, with 13 bases between the two ends. In germline, CDR1 is DFQATT, CDR2 SNEGSKA (reference sequence). This sample stems from a study of regulatory T cells in long-lasting Graves disease. Arm-PCR with iRepertoire HTBI primers amplified the CDR3 regions for these TCR beta libraries. TCRdb recomputed calls from the multiplex PCR reads with MiXCR, one row per CDR3 protein. The table lists around 450,000 distinct CDR3 sequences, 15% of them singletons. The same data also contributed to another study, on T cells in Graves' hyperthyroidism and ophthalmopathy.

This sequence joins TRBV20-1 and TRBJ2-3; D is undetermined. This TCR was recovered from a woman in her 30s with Graves disease. The sample was peripheral blood mononuclear cells (PBMCs), taken at new diagnosis, from a patient treated with antithyroid drugs. The chain's CDR3 is CSAIPEQRTQYF. The CDR3 nucleotides read TGCAGTGCTATCCCCGAGCAGCGTACGCAGTATTTT.